The 16 T cell receptor beta chains given below trace back to one sample, sequenced in a study of Ad26.COV2.S vaccination and SARS-CoV-2 variants. As to treatment: roughly 20 received Ad26.COV2.S at low or high dose, single or two shots; 5 received placebo; per-sample allocation not given. The samples were gathered on day 63 after the first injection of vaccine or placebo. Method: immunoSEQ multiplex PCR; TCRdb's copy keeps in-frame clones and lacks some. The sample holds hundreds of thousands of clones, around 86% seen once. The input for sequencing was peripheral blood, taken in a trial of Ad26.COV2.S vaccine versus placebo. All receptors come from a person aged 18-60 years who received the Ad26.COV2.S COVID-19 vaccine or a placebo.

The chain links TRBV30 to TRBJ1-1; the D gene is possibly TRBD1 (5 bases). Germline values: CDR1 GTSNPN, CDR2 SVGIG (reference sequence). Trimming pared 5 bases from V and 8 bases from J, leaving 9 bases between. The CDR3 runs 10 residues. The CDR3 DNA is TGTGCCTGGGGGGGTTCCGAAGCTTTCTTT. The encoded protein is CAWGGSEAFF.

The chain combines TRBV9 with TRBJ2-7, with TRBD1 matching over 7 bases. This CDR3 has 14 amino acids. Trimming removed 4 bases from V and 4 bases from J; junction bases left unmatched: 8. The germline CDR1 and CDR2 sequences are SGDLS and YYNGEE. In nucleotides, the CDR3 is TGTGCCAGCAGCCCAAGGATACAGGGGTACGAGCAGTACTTC. As protein: CASSPRIQGYEQYF.

CDR3 nucleotides: TGTGCCAGCAGCCAAGAGGTCTCAGACCGCACAGATACGCAGTATTTT. Amino acids: CASSQEVSDRTDTQYF. The chain employs TRBV4-2 and TRBJ2-3; unclear D gene. Trimming cost V 0 bases and J 1 base, with 11 bases left between them. The germline CDR1 and CDR2 sequences are LGHNA and YNFKEQ. This CDR3 spans 16 amino acids.

The chain couples TRBV4-1 to TRBJ2-3; D might be TRBD1 (7 bases). The germline V gene encodes CDR1 MGHRA and CDR2 YSYEKL. V was trimmed by 0 bases and J by 1 base, leaving 14 bases between them. This CDR3 has 17 residues. CDR3 in DNA: TGCGCCAGCAGCCAAGATCAGGCCAGGGGGGGCACAGATACGCAGTATTTT. Translation gives CASSQDQARGGTDTQYF.

The rearrangement joins TRBV12-5 to TRBJ1-1, with 8 positions matching TRBD1. CDR3 length: 17 residues. CDR1 is LGHNT and CDR2 is FRNRAP in the germline V gene. With V trimmed by 0 bases and J by 3 bases, 9 bases remained unmatched. CDR3 region: CASGLVPPQGVDTEAFF. The CDR3 bases are TGTGCTAGTGGTTTGGTACCCCCACAGGGGGTGGACACTGAAGCTTTCTTT.

This clone showed up just once. This chain links TRBV7-9 with TRBJ2-1, with 9 bases fitting TRBD1. The germline gives CDR1 SEHNR, CDR2 FQNEAQ (reference sequence). The CDR3 consists of 16 residues. The ends lost 4 bases at V and 6 bases at J; junction bases unmatched: 10. As DNA, the CDR3 is TGTGCCAGCAGCTCGACCCGTGACAGGGGGAGCAATGAGCAGTTCTTC. Encoded protein: CASSSTRDRGSNEQFF.

V gene TRBV4-3 combines with J gene TRBJ1-2; no clear D gene. The CDR3 is 15 residues long. With 0 bases removed from V and 0 bases from J, the gap between germline ends came to 8 bases. Germline V gene lookup returns CDR1 LGHNA and CDR2 YSLEER. This CDR3 reads CASSQDSVTNYGYTF. The CDR3 DNA reads as TGCGCCAGCAGCCAAGATTCGGTGACTAACTATGGCTACACCTTC.

As regards this clone: Other nucleotide sequences from this sample produce the same CDR3. The chain recombines TRBV7-9 with TRBJ1-5, with D maybe TRBD1 (5 bases). The germline CDR1 and CDR2 sequences are SEHNR and FQNEAQ (reference sequence). This CDR3 has 12 amino acids. V was clipped by 6 bases and J by 5 bases, with 8 bases between them. The CDR3 bases are TGTGCCAGCAGTTTCAGGGATCAGCCCCAGCATTTT. Translating gives CASSFRDQPQHF.

J is TRBJ1-3 and V is TRBV30; no definite D call. CDR3 size: 14 residues. Trimming pared 2 bases from V and 1 base from J, leaving 9 bases between. Germline V gene sequence: CDR1 GTSNPN, CDR2 SVGIG (reference sequence). The CDR3 region is CAWSSGVSGNTIYF. The CDR3 DNA reads TGTGCCTGGAGTTCCGGAGTGTCTGGAAACACCATATATTTT.

The J gene is TRBJ2-7, the V gene TRBV5-1; tentatively, D is TRBD1 or TRBD2 (5 bases each). Trimming left V 4 bases short and J 1 base short, with 12 bases between. The CDR3 contains 14 residues. Germline V gene lookup returns CDR1 SGHRS and CDR2 YFSETQ. The CDR3 region has the DNA TGCGCCAGCAGCCCCTTGGGGGTATCCTACGAGCAGTACTTC. Translated, it gives CASSPLGVSYEQYF.

The CDR3 DNA follows: TGTGCCAGCAGCCAAGGGGGTGCGGGACTCTACGAGCAGTACTTC. Translated: CASSQGGAGLYEQYF. The chain uses TRBV14 and TRBJ2-7, with a tentative D call TRBD2 (6 bases). V dropped 1 base and J dropped 3 bases, with 13 bases sitting between them. Per germline, CDR1 SGHDN and CDR2 FVKESK. The CDR3 is 15 residues long.

A single count supports this clone. The gene calls are TRBV7-3 and TRBJ2-2; TRBD2 aligns across 8 bases. The germline gives CDR1 SGHTA, CDR2 FQGTGA. With 5 bases clipped from V and 1 base from J, the junction kept 9 bases outside the gene matches. The CDR3 is made up of 17 amino acids. The CDR3 here is CASSQSGGPLNTGELFF. CDR3 bases: TGTGCCAGCAGCCAAAGCGGGGGCCCCCTGAACACCGGGGAGCTGTTTTTT.

This clone was seen just once. The rearrangement links TRBV9 to TRBJ2-1, with TRBD2 as a possible D gene (5 bases). This CDR3 spans 15 amino acids. V was pared by 0 bases and J by 2 bases, with 9 bases between. CDR1 SGDLS and CDR2 YYNGEE come from the germline V gene. This chain's CDR3 is CASSVGGFAYNEQFF. Here the CDR3 DNA reads TGTGCCAGCAGCGTAGGAGGGTTTGCCTACAATGAGCAGTTCTTC.

This chain connects TRBV6-5 to TRBJ2-1; D may be TRBD1 (5 bases). V was trimmed by 2 bases and J by 0 bases, leaving 8 bases between them. The V gene's germline CDR1 is MNHEY and CDR2 SVGAGI. The CDR3 is made up of 15 amino acids. The CDR3 region is CASSYGAPSYNEQFF. The CDR3, as DNA: TGTGCCAGCAGTTACGGGGCCCCCTCCTACAATGAGCAGTTCTTC.

This sequence joins TRBV5-1 and TRBJ2-3; possibly TRBD1 or TRBD2 for D (6 bases each). Trimming took off 2 bases at V and 1 base at J, with 11 bases between the two ends. The germline gives CDR1 SGHRS, CDR2 YFSETQ. The CDR3 runs to 15 residues. CDR3 sequence reads: CASSLQGGGTDTQYF. The CDR3 nucleotides are TGCGCCAGCAGCTTACAGGGAGGTGGCACAGATACGCAGTATTTT.

The chain has TRBV5-3 and TRBJ2-1, with TRBD2 matching 13 bases. TRBV5-3 is treated as an ORF (open reading frame) with a function not yet certain. Germline trimming cut 3 bases from V and 0 bases from J; bases unmatched to any gene: 6. This CDR3 is 18 amino acids long. The DNA of the CDR3 is TGTGCCAGAAGCTCGGGACTAGCGGGGCTACTCTCCTACAATGAGCAGTTCTTC. It translates to CARSSGLAGLLSYNEQFF.